The 14 T cell receptor beta chains listed next were all sequenced from one sample in a study of graft-versus-host responses after intestinal transplantation. The assay was immunoSEQ multiplex PCR, and TCRdb's table has in-frame clones only and misses some. The sample carries nearly 100,000 clones, about nine tenths recorded once. The starting material was PBMCs, obtained roughly 68 weeks after intestinal transplant. The receptors were gathered from a human patient who received an intestinal transplant, so some T cells may come from the graft donor.

The chain uses TRBV7-8 and TRBJ1-4; D may be TRBD1 (5 bases). Germline CDR1 and CDR2: SGHVS and FQNEAQ. The V gene lost 1 base and the J gene lost 8 bases, with 11 bases spanning the gap. The CDR3 has 14 amino acids. The CDR3 loop is CASSLGRGTEKLFF. In nucleotides, the CDR3 is TGTGCCAGCAGCTTAGGTCGTGGGACCGAAAAACTGTTTTTT.

This chain uses TRBV6-5 with TRBJ2-3; maybe TRBD2 (6 bases). CDR1 is MNHEY and CDR2 is SVGAGI in the germline V gene. Trimming took off 3 bases at V and 6 bases at J, with 7 bases between the two ends. The length of the CDR3 is 12 residues. CDR3: CASSYSGDTQYF. DNA of the CDR3: TGTGCCAGCAGTTATAGCGGTGATACGCAGTATTTT.

The J gene is TRBJ1-2, the V gene TRBV15, with D perhaps TRBD1 (5 bases). Trimming removed 1 base from V and 0 bases from J, with 18 bases in between. The CDR3 contains 18 residues. Germline-derived CDR1 and CDR2 are LNHNV and YYDKDF (reference sequence). The CDR3 DNA reads as TGTGCCACCAGCAGAGGCGGAAGACAGACTGCTACTAACTATGGCTACACCTTC. Translated: CATSRGGRQTATNYGYTF.

CDR3: CASSLGRGGTGELFF. DNA for the CDR3: TGTGCCAGCAGCTTAGGACGGGGGGGCACCGGGGAGCTGTTTTTT. The chain is built from TRBV7-6 and TRBJ2-2; 8 positions match TRBD2. Germline V gives CDR1 SGHVS, CDR2 FNYEAQ. J lost 4 bases, V lost 1 base, and 2 bases had no gene match. The CDR3 length is 15 residues.

V usage is TRBV11-2 and J usage is TRBJ2-7; 7 bases line up with TRBD1. With V trimmed by 7 bases and J by 3 bases, 12 bases remained unmatched. The CDR3 extends over 15 amino acids. CDR1 and CDR2 from the germline V gene are SGHAT and FQNNGV. The CDR3 sequence: CASTPPPGQFYEQYF. CDR3 nucleotide sequence: TGTGCCAGCACCCCGCCCCCGGGACAGTTCTACGAGCAGTACTTC.

CDR3 region: CASSLVFRGLDYGYTF. The CDR3 DNA follows: TGTGCCAGCAGCTTGGTATTCAGGGGGTTGGACTATGGCTACACCTTC. The V and J genes are TRBV5-4 and TRBJ1-2; 7 bases match TRBD1. The V and J ends lost 0 bases and 3 bases, in that order; junction bases with no gene match: 8. The germline V gene encodes CDR1 SGHNT and CDR2 YYREEE (reference sequence). CDR3 length: 16 residues.

This rearrangement joins TRBV5-4 to TRBJ2-7, with D perhaps matching TRBD1 or TRBD2 (5 bases each). Germline-derived CDR1 and CDR2 are SGHNT and YYREEE (reference sequence). V lost 1 base, J lost 5 bases, and 7 bases lay in between. CDR3 length equals 12 residues. DNA for the CDR3: TGTGCCAGCAGCTTGCGGGGCCACGAGCAGTACTTC. This sequence encodes CASSLRGHEQYF.

This rearrangement joins TRBV6-5 to TRBJ2-2; 9 positions agree with TRBD1. The V segment lost 2 bases and the J segment 3 bases; nucleotides outside the gene matches: 4. The CDR3 is 16 amino acids. From germline, CDR1 is MNHEY and CDR2 SVGAGI. The CDR3 nucleotides read TGTGCCAGCAGTTACCCACAGGGGGCCTACACCGGGGAGCTGTTTTTT. Translated, it gives CASSYPQGAYTGELFF.

The rearrangement links TRBV19 to TRBJ2-7; 10 nucleotides agree with TRBD1. CDR3 length: 15 residues. Germline V lookup: CDR1 LNHDA, CDR2 SQIVND (reference sequence). V lost 6 bases, J lost 2 bases, and 7 bases stayed unmatched. The CDR3 DNA follows: TGTGCCAGTAGACCACCGGGACAGGGGACCTACGAGCAGTACTTC. Its protein is CASRPPGQGTYEQYF.

The rearrangement links TRBV19 to TRBJ1-4; D is perhaps TRBD1 (6 bases). Germline values: CDR1 LNHDA, CDR2 SQIVND (reference sequence). Trimming shortened V by 5 bases and J by 8 bases, and 18 bases separated the two germline ends. This CDR3 contains 15 residues. The CDR3 loop is CASSVRQVIGEKLFF. Here the CDR3 DNA reads TGTGCCAGTAGTGTCAGACAGGTCATAGGCGAAAAACTGTTTTTT.

This clone was counted only a few times. This chain joins TRBV7-5 and TRBJ1-5; the table's D call, TRBD1, has no DNA check behind it. TRBV7-5 is assigned pseudogene status. The CDR3 spans 16 residues. CDR3 protein: CASSPGQGKSNQPQHF. CDR3 DNA sequence: TGTGCCAGCAGCCCGGGACAGGGTAAGAGCAATCAGCCCCAGCATTTT.

The V and J genes are TRBV7-9 and TRBJ1-6; TRBD1 is a possible D gene (5 bases). Per the germline V gene, CDR1 is SEHNR and CDR2 is FQNEAQ (reference sequence). The CDR3 runs 15 residues. The V end lost 3 bases, the J end lost 9 bases, and 15 bases lay between the germline ends. CDR3 DNA: TGTGCCAGCAGCTTTTCCGGGGCCGAGGGTTCACCCCTCCACTTT. It is translated as CASSFSGAEGSPLHF.

The chain couples TRBV20-1 to TRBJ1-2, with unresolved D. From germline, CDR1 is DFQATT and CDR2 SNEGSKA (reference sequence). V was pared by 5 bases and J by 6 bases, with 7 bases between. The CDR3 spans 10 residues. CDR3 region: CSAPADGYTF. Written as DNA, the CDR3 is TGCAGTGCTCCTGCGGATGGCTACACCTTC.

This chain joins TRBV2 and TRBJ2-7, with D maybe TRBD1 (5 bases). CDR1 and CDR2 (germline): SNHLY, FYNNEI. Trimming removed 4 bases from V and 6 bases from J, with 13 bases in between. There are 13 residues in the CDR3. CDR3 sequence: CASSGSREGEQYF. The CDR3 nucleotides are TGTGCCAGCAGTGGTTCCAGGGAAGGCGAGCAGTACTTC.